This T cell receptor (beta chain) emerged from a study of blood T cell repertoires in COVID-19. About the study: The United States, Italy and Spain were the sources of the acute and convalescent COVID-19 samples. In each case, the material was cDNA or gDNA derived from T cells, B-cell-depleted T cells, or PBMCs.

Enrollment of patients from Seattle took place during active infection, with longitudinal follow-up. Source study methods: Estimation of nucleated cell counts relied on the amplification of reference gene primers. Generated by immunoSEQ multiplex PCR, the TCRdb table keeps only in-frame clones and is missing some. V and J calls and clone size come straight from that table; D and trimming were deduced from the DNA. The sample has 150,000 to 200,000 clones, around four fifths seen once. CDR3 size: 14 residues. The V gene's germline CDR1 is SNHLY and CDR2 FYNNEI. The V gene end was trimmed by 7 bases and the J gene end by 3 bases; junction bases not matched to a gene: 5.

Sample: peripheral blood. The receptor's source is a woman aged 70-85 years with COVID-19, enrolled during active disease. V usage is TRBV2 and J usage is TRBJ2-3; 9 positions match TRBD1. CDR3 loop: CASTSGQGTDTQYF. CDR3 nucleotides: TGTGCCAGCACCTCGGGACAGGGAACAGATACGCAGTATTTT.